Below are 16 T cell receptor beta chains sequenced from a single sample in a study of cytotoxic CD8 clonotypes in ibrutinib-treated CLL. Here immunoSEQ multiplex PCR was the method, and the copy in TCRdb shows in-frame clones only, minus some. Among under 300,000 clones listed, around 76% were seen once. The specimen was PBMCs, collected at disease progression, from a patient treated with ibrutinib. The receptor set was obtained from a human donor with chronic lymphocytic leukemia.

The rearrangement joins TRBV4-3 to TRBJ2-7; D unresolved. Trimming removed 4 bases at V and 3 bases at J, with 13 bases between. This CDR3 is built from 14 residues. The germline gives CDR1 LGHNA, CDR2 YSLEER. CDR3 DNA sequence: TGCGCCAGCAGCCTTCCCGGGCCGATCTACGAGCAGTACTTC. Its protein product is CASSLPGPIYEQYF.

The chain uses TRBV4-1 and TRBJ1-2; the D gene is possibly TRBD1 (6 bases). This CDR3 has 15 amino acids. Trimming stripped 3 bases from V and 5 bases from J, with 16 bases between. Germline V gene lookup returns CDR1 MGHRA and CDR2 YSYEKL. CDR3 nucleotide sequence: TGCGCCAGCAGCCACACAGGGCCCGGGACGTATGGCTACACCTTC. This encodes CASSHTGPGTYGYTF.

On this clone: One junction end does not reproduce the germline sequence, and a read error may be involved. The chain joins TRBV6-1 to TRBJ1-2, with no clear D. CDR1 and CDR2 from the germline V gene are MNHNS and SASEGT. This CDR3 has 11 amino acids. The DNA of the CDR3 is TGTGCCAGCAGTGAAAGCCAGCATACACGTTTC. This encodes CASSESQHTRF.

The V call is TRBV11-1, the J call TRBJ2-7; a possible D gene is TRBD1 (5 bases). The V end was cut by 8 bases, the J end by 3 bases, with 11 bases between. CDR1 is SGHAT and CDR2 is FQDESV in the germline V gene (reference sequence). The CDR3 spans 12 residues. Written as DNA, the CDR3 is TGTGCCAGCCAAAGGCAGGGCTACGAGCAGTACTTC. Translation gives CASQRQGYEQYF.

Only a few counts were recorded for this clone. V usage is TRBV5-1 and J usage is TRBJ2-2; 8 bases are shared with TRBD1. V shed 1 base, J shed 7 bases, and the junction held 3 bases outside the gene matches. This CDR3 is built from 14 residues. Looked up from germline, CDR1 is SGHRS and CDR2 is YFSETQ. CDR3 region: CASSLQGAVGELFF. The CDR3 region has the DNA TGCGCCAGCAGCTTGCAGGGGGCTGTCGGGGAGCTGTTTTTT.

This chain links TRBV29-1 with TRBJ2-2; TRBD1 matches at 7 bases. CDR3 length: 13 residues. Germline values: CDR1 SQVTM, CDR2 ANQGSEA. Trimming took 5 bases from V and 2 from J; bases not matched to a gene: 2. For the CDR3, the DNA is TGCAGCGTTCCAGGGGGAAACACCGGGGAGCTGTTTTTT. Translating gives CSVPGGNTGELFF.

The chain employs TRBV5-4 and TRBJ1-2; the D gene is possibly TRBD1 (5 bases). Germline V gene lookup returns CDR1 SGHNT and CDR2 YYREEE (reference sequence). V was clipped by 1 base and J by 4 bases, with 11 bases between them. The CDR3 totals 14 residues. Here the CDR3 reads CASSLYRDGYGYTF. For the CDR3, the DNA is TGTGCCAGCAGCTTGTACCGGGACGGCTATGGCTACACCTTC.

This chain links TRBV7-8 with TRBJ1-5; no clear D. This CDR3 contains 13 residues. Germline-derived CDR1 and CDR2 are SGHVS and FQNEAQ. V was clipped by 3 bases and J by 5 bases, with 8 bases between them. The CDR3 region has the DNA TGTGCCAGCAGCTTTACGGGAGATCAGCCCCAGCATTTT. This translates into CASSFTGDQPQHF.

CDR3 residues: CASSQETGLGYTF. As DNA, the CDR3 is TGTGCCAGCAGTCAAGAGACAGGGCTTGGCTACACCTTC. The rearrangement links TRBV2 to TRBJ1-2; 7 bases fit TRBD1. The CDR3 is 13 residues long. Germline V gene data show CDR1 as SNHLY and CDR2 as FYNNEI. V shed 5 bases and J 7 bases; nucleotides not matched to a gene: 7.

The CDR3 spells CASIGRGPVNEQFF. CDR3 coding DNA: TGTGCCAGCATAGGTCGAGGTCCAGTCAATGAGCAGTTCTTC. The genes are TRBV6-6 and TRBJ2-1; D not resolved. Germline CDR1 reads MNHNY; CDR2 reads SVGAGI (reference sequence). CDR3 size: 14 residues. V shed 7 bases and J shed 6 bases, with 16 bases lying between them.

This clone has just a few counts. V gene TRBV5-1 combines with J gene TRBJ2-7; tentatively, D is TRBD2 (5 bases). Germline V CDR1 and CDR2: SGHRS, YFSETQ. Between the trimmed V and J ends, which lost 2 bases and 4 bases, there was a span of 16 bases. This CDR3 is built from 15 residues. DNA for the CDR3: TGCGCCAGCAGCTTTAGCGCGCTGGAGGTGTACGAGCAGTACTTC. It yields the protein CASSFSALEVYEQYF.

This chain links TRBV5-1 with TRBJ1-2; D possibly corresponds to TRBD1 (6 bases). The CDR3 length is 13 residues. Looked up from germline, CDR1 is SGHRS and CDR2 is YFSETQ. Deletions cut 3 bases from V and 3 bases from J, with 9 bases between. DNA of the CDR3: TGCGCCAGCAGCTCGACAGGTGACTATGGCTACACCTTC. It encodes CASSSTGDYGYTF.

The V gene is TRBV7-2, the J gene TRBJ2-3, with 8 bases identical to TRBD2. Germline V lookup: CDR1 SGHTA, CDR2 FQGNSA. Germline trimming cut 1 base from V and 3 bases from J; bases unmatched to any gene: 3. This CDR3 spans 15 amino acids. The CDR3 is CASSLDGRETDTQYF. In DNA, the CDR3 is TGTGCCAGCAGCTTAGACGGGAGGGAGACAGATACGCAGTATTTT.

CDR3: CASSLRTGNTGELFF. The CDR3 nucleotides read TGTGCCAGCAGCTTGAGGACAGGGAACACCGGGGAGCTGTTTTTT. The chain is built from TRBV5-4 and TRBJ2-2; 7 bases are a match to TRBD1. V was clipped by 1 base and J by 1 base; unmatched bases: 1. CDR3 length: 15 amino acids. The germline V gene encodes CDR1 SGHNT and CDR2 YYREEE (reference sequence).

This clone was found once. J is TRBJ2-1 and V is TRBV13; D not resolved. The CDR3 covers 16 residues. The ends were cut back, 5 bases at V and 7 bases at J, with 21 bases in the middle. The germline CDR1 and CDR2 sequences are PRHDT and FYEKMQ (reference sequence). The CDR3 loop is CASSTHDAFILNEQFF. Written as DNA, the CDR3 is TGTGCCAGCAGCACACATGACGCATTCATTTTGAATGAGCAGTTCTTC.

The sample holds a few counts of this clone. V is TRBV7-2 and J is TRBJ2-7; 9 nucleotides line up with TRBD1. CDR3 length: 15 amino acids. The junction had 9 bases not matched to a gene; V was cut back by 6 bases and J by 3 bases. Germline CDR1 reads SGHTA; CDR2 reads FQGNSA. The CDR3 region is CASSSQNRGLYEQYF. CDR3 nucleotides: TGTGCCAGCAGTTCCCAAAACAGGGGGCTCTACGAGCAGTACTTC.